This T cell receptor beta chain was found in a study of blood T cells in healthy people across ages. Study-wide results and caveats: Changes in expanded clonotypes were possibly confounded, as the CMV status of donors was unknown.

Collection of 7.5 to 10 milliliters of peripheral blood was performed for each donor. The germline gives CDR1 LGHNA, CDR2 YSLEER. V gave up 1 base and J gave up 2 bases, with 8 bases separating them. The length of the CDR3 is 14 residues. A J-beta primer mix and a sample-barcoded 5' primer were used in a second PCR of about 7 to 12 cycles. TCRdb recomputed calls from the 5' RACE reads with MiXCR, one row per CDR3 protein. The sample has around 790,000 distinct CDR3 sequences, 40% to 50% seen once. This clonotype was recorded at least ten times. Its antigen is as yet unknown. V and J are TRBV4-3 and TRBJ2-5, with D unresolved. The sequenced material came from blood. The TCR was taken from a man between 60 and 75 years old in good health. Written as DNA, the CDR3 is TGCGCCAGCAGCCAAGTCCTCCGGCAAGAGACCCAGTACTTC. Translating gives CASSQVLRQETQYF.